Listed below are T cell receptor beta chains from one sample, sequenced in a study of identical twins. TCRdb reprocessed the 5' RACE reads with MiXCR, giving one entry per CDR3 protein. The sample consists of about 530,000 distinct CDR3 sequences, 12% to 15% of them appearing once. These data also featured in a second study, about yellow fever vaccine responses in identical twins.

The sequenced sample was CD4+ T cells sorted from blood. The receptors were sampled from a young woman in good health. Each CDR3 is given with its conserved first and last residue. Each record gives: clone size, D gene, J gene, V gene, CDR3 protein, CDR3 DNA. A D gene is named only where the DNA matches it firmly. Only some rows state a clone size, as once, few, many or a class for expanded clones.

few TRBD2 TRBJ2-1 TRBV6-5 CASSSAGVPGNEQFF TGTGCCAGCAGTTCAGCGGGAGTCCCCGGGAATGAGCAGTTCTTC
few TRBD2 TRBJ2-5 TRBV7-9 CASSSRTSGGQETQYF TGTGCCAGCAGCTCTCGGACTAGCGGAGGACAAGAGACCCAGTACTTC
once . TRBJ1-5 TRBV5-5 CASGLAFKGQPQHF TGTGCCAGCGGCTTGGCCTTTAAGGGGCAGCCCCAGCATTTT
few TRBD2 TRBJ2-7 TRBV7-9 CASSLVVAGKGAYEQYF TGTGCCAGCAGCTTAGTCGTAGCGGGAAAAGGGGCCTACGAGCAGTACTTC
. TRBD2 TRBJ2-1 TRBV12-3/TRBV12-4 CTSSHTYLNSGRSNEQFF TGTACCAGCAGTCACACATACCTAAATAGCGGGAGGAGCAATGAGCAGTTCTTC
. . TRBJ1-1 TRBV29-1 CSVAGPNTEAFF TGCAGCGTCGCCGGACCAAACACTGAAGCTTTCTTT
. TRBD2 TRBJ2-5 TRBV6-2/TRBV6-3 CASRQLAKKETQYF TGTGCCAGCAGGCAACTAGCGAAGAAAGAGACCCAGTACTTC
. . TRBJ1-1 TRBV28 CASTLGPQNTEAFF TGTGCCAGCACCTTGGGACCGCAGAACACTGAAGCTTTCTTT
many . TRBJ2-1 TRBV7-2 CASSLGGGGYNEQFF TGCGCCAGCAGCTTAGGTGGAGGTGGCTACAATGAGCAGTTCTTC
. . TRBJ1-1 TRBV5-1 CASTQQGNTEAFF TGCGCCAGCACCCAACAGGGGAACACTGAAGCTTTCTTT
. TRBD1 TRBJ2-2 TRBV7-3 CASSLGTGGISGELFF TGTGCCAGCAGCTTGGGGACAGGGGGCATTTCCGGGGAGCTGTTTTTT
few TRBD2 TRBJ2-3 TRBV20-1 CSAAGTSGGSTDTQYF TGCAGTGCAGCCGGGACTAGCGGGGGAAGCACAGATACGCAGTATTTT
. . TRBJ2-7 TRBV12-3/TRBV12-4 CASSFGHLYEQYF TGTGCCAGCAGTTTCGGGCACCTCTACGAGCAGTACTTC
many TRBD2 TRBJ2-1 TRBV5-1 CASSLDWEGSEQFF TGCGCCAGCAGCTTGGACTGGGAGGGCAGTGAGCAGTTCTTC
. TRBD2 TRBJ2-1 TRBV11-1 CASSLGTGLASTYNEQFF TGTGCCAGCAGCTTAGGTACCGGACTAGCCTCCACCTACAATGAGCAGTTCTTC
. . TRBJ2-1 TRBV2 CAGAIVAWNEQFF TGTGCCGGTGCGATCGTAGCGTGGAATGAGCAGTTCTTC
few TRBD1 TRBJ1-1 TRBV9 CASSVGGTATEAFF TGTGCCAGCAGCGTAGGGGGGACAGCCACTGAAGCTTTCTTT
. . TRBJ2-2 TRBV5-5 CASSFRGDTGELVF TGTGCCAGCAGCTTCCGCGGAGACACCGGGGAGCTGGTTTTT
. . TRBJ1-6 TRBV5-6 CASSFLQGDNSPLHF TGTGCCAGCAGCTTCCTTCAGGGTGATAATTCACCCCTCCACTTT
few TRBD1 TRBJ2-7 TRBV12-3/TRBV12-4 CASSLGQANSEQYF TGTGCCAGCAGTTTGGGACAGGCCAACTCCGAGCAGTACTTC
many . TRBJ1-1 TRBV5-1 CASSRAGVGDTEAFF TGCGCCAGCAGCCGCGCGGGGGTAGGGGACACTGAAGCTTTCTTT
. TRBD1 TRBJ2-6 TRBV7-8 CASSSNRDRAFGANVLTF TGTGCCAGCAGCTCCAACCGGGACAGGGCCTTTGGGGCCAACGTCCTGACTTTC
few . TRBJ2-2 TRBV11-3 CASSLDLGELFF TGTGCCAGCAGCTTAGATCTCGGGGAGCTGTTTTTT
. TRBD1 TRBJ2-3 TRBV5-1 CASSLGTADLTDTQYF TGCGCCAGCAGCCTCGGGACAGCAGATCTTACAGATACGCAGTATTTT
. TRBD1 TRBJ1-4 TRBV6-5 CASSSVQGLEEKLFF TGTGCCAGCAGTTCCGTACAGGGGTTGGAGGAAAAACTGTTTTTT
. . TRBJ1-2 TRBV6-5 CASSYSILRANYGYTF TGTGCCAGCAGTTACTCGATCCTGAGAGCTAACTATGGCTACACCTTC
few . TRBJ2-1 TRBV28 CASSLTTGQSEQFF TGTGCCAGCAGTCTCACAACGGGTCAAAGTGAGCAGTTCTTC
few . TRBJ2-7 TRBV5-1 CASSWGGTTYEQYF TGCGCCAGCAGCTGGGGCGGGACAACCTACGAGCAGTACTTC
few TRBD1 TRBJ2-2 TRBV10-3 CAISAGTGTGELFF TGTGCCATCAGTGCGGGGACAGGGACCGGGGAGCTGTTTTTT
. . TRBJ1-2 TRBV4-1 CASSRYRVPNYGYTF TGCGCCAGCAGCCGATACAGGGTCCCTAACTATGGCTACACCTTC
. . TRBJ2-3 TRBV24-1 CATSDLGTDTQYF TGTGCCACCAGTGATTTGGGCACAGATACGCAGTATTTT
. TRBD2 TRBJ2-6 TRBV6-2/TRBV6-3 CASSLRLLAGGSISGANVLTF TGTGCCAGCAGTCTGCGACTGCTAGCGGGGGGATCAATCTCTGGGGCCAACGTCCTGACTTTC
few . TRBJ2-2 TRBV10-2 CASTVQVNTGELFF TGCGCCAGCACCGTCCAGGTGAACACCGGGGAGCTGTTTTTT
. . TRBJ2-4 TRBV7-2 CASSFNLGPTLQYF TGTGCCAGCAGCTTTAATTTGGGGCCGACCCTCCAGTACTTC
. TRBD2 TRBJ2-5 TRBV13 CASTRDSPGGTQYF TGTGCCAGCACCCGGGACTCCCCGGGAGGGACCCAGTACTTC
few . TRBJ1-2 TRBV21-1 CASSTNRGRRGYTF TGTGCCAGCAGCACAAACAGGGGGCGTCGGGGCTACACCTTC